This TCR beta chain originates from a study of a mutant IDH1 vaccine in newly diagnosed glioma. The overall study: The sex distribution of treated patients was about 62% male and roughly 40% female, with a mean age of 40.4 years. Study conclusions and caveats: Shifts in the top peripheral T cell clonotypes seemed unrelated to pseudoprogression.

As regards this clone: Its antigen is unknown.

The time point denotes: week 47, end of study. A single vaccine dose contained 300 ug of mutant IDH1 20-mer peptide, and topical imiquimod was used with it. New astrocytomas of WHO grade 3 or 4 that were IDH1-mutant and ATRX-lost were found in the donors. Germline CDR1 SEHNR, CDR2 FQNEAQ (reference sequence). The CDR3 has 13 amino acids. V was trimmed by 2 bases and J by 4 bases, leaving 8 bases between them. Produced via immunoSEQ multiplex PCR; TCRdb's table is partial and in-frame only. The table has about 56,000 clones, roughly 80% seen once. Sequenced here: PBMCs, sampled from a glioma patient whose treatment included an IDH1 peptide vaccine. The TCR comes from a man aged 45-60 years with glioma. This chain uses TRBV7-9 with TRBJ1-2; D call uncertain. Here the CDR3 reads CASSLKISYGYTF. In DNA form, the CDR3 reads TGTGCCAGCAGCTTAAAGATCTCCTATGGCTACACCTTC.